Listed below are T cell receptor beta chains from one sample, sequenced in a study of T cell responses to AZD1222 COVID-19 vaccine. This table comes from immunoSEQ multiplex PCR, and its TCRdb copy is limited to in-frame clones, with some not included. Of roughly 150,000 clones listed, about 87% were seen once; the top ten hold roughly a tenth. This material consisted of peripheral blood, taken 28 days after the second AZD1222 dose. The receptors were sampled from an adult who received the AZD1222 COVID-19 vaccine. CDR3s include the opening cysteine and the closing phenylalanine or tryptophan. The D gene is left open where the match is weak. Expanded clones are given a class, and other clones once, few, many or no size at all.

CDR3aa: CASIDRRTYEQYF
CDR3nt: TGTGCCAGCATAGACAGGCGAACCTACGAGCAGTACTTC
len: 13
v_gene: TRBV21-1
j_gene: TRBJ2-7
abundance: -
d_gene: -

CDR3aa: CATSDPGTGERETQYF
CDR3nt: TGTGCCACCAGTGATCCCGGGACAGGGGAGCGAGAGACCCAGTACTTC
len: 16
v_gene: TRBV24-1
j_gene: TRBJ2-5
abundance: few
d_gene: TRBD1

CDR3aa: CASSSTGGFEQYF
CDR3nt: TGTGCCAGCAGCTCGACAGGGGGCTTCGAGCAGTACTTC
len: 13
v_gene: TRBV12-3/TRBV12-4
j_gene: TRBJ2-7
abundance: once
d_gene: TRBD1

CDR3aa: CSVEVSREGYTF
CDR3nt: TGCAGCGTTGAGGTCTCAAGGGAAGGCTACACCTTC
len: 12
v_gene: TRBV29-1
j_gene: TRBJ1-2
abundance: -
d_gene: -

CDR3aa: CASSIGLAGGDEQYF
CDR3nt: TGTGCCAGTAGTATAGGACTAGCGGGAGGCGACGAGCAGTACTTC
len: 15
v_gene: TRBV19
j_gene: TRBJ2-7
abundance: once
d_gene: TRBD2

CDR3aa: CASSAPRDDTDTQYF
CDR3nt: TGTGCCAGCAGCGCACCCCGGGACGACACAGATACGCAGTATTTT
len: 15
v_gene: TRBV9
j_gene: TRBJ2-3
abundance: -
d_gene: -

CDR3aa: CTSSQVPEKLFF
CDR3nt: TGCACCAGCAGCCAAGTTCCCGAAAAACTGTTTTTT
len: 12
v_gene: TRBV1
j_gene: TRBJ1-4
abundance: few
d_gene: -

CDR3aa: CATSGGSGLGEAFF
CDR3nt: TGTGCCACCAGTGGTGGGTCGGGGTTGGGTGAAGCTTTCTTT
len: 14
v_gene: TRBV28
j_gene: TRBJ1-1
abundance: -
d_gene: -

CDR3aa: CATTQGNTGELFF
CDR3nt: TGTGCCACCACTCAGGGTAACACCGGGGAGCTGTTTTTT
len: 13
v_gene: TRBV2
j_gene: TRBJ2-2
abundance: -
d_gene: -

CDR3aa: CASSYDRGSNQPQHF
CDR3nt: TGTGCCAGCAGTTACGATCGGGGTAGCAATCAGCCCCAGCATTTT
len: 15
v_gene: TRBV6-2/TRBV6-3
j_gene: TRBJ1-5
abundance: few
d_gene: -